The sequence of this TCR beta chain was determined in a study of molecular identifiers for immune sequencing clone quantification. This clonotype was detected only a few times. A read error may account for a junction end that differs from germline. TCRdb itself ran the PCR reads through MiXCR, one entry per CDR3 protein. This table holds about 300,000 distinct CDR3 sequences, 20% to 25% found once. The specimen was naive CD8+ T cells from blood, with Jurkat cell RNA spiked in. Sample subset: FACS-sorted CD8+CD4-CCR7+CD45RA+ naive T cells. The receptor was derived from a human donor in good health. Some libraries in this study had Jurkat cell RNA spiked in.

The CDR3 region has the DNA TGTGCCACCGCCGCGGTGCCCCCCTATGAGCAGTACTTC. It specifies CATAAVPPYEQYF. This sequence joins TRBV27 and TRBJ2-7; D remains unclear. This CDR3 is built from 13 residues. Germline V gene sequence: CDR1 MNHEY, CDR2 SMNVEV (reference sequence).